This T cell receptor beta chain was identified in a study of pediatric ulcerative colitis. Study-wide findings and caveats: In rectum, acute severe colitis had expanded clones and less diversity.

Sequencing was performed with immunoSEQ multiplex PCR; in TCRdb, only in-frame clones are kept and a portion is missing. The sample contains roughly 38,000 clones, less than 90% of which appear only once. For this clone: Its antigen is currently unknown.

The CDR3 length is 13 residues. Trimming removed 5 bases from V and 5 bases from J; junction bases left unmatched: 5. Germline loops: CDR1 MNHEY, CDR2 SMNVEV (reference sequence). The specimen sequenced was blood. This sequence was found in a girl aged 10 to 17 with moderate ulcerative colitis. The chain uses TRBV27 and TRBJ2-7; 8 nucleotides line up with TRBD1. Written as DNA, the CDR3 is TGTGCCAGCAGTACGCGGACAGGGCACGAGCAGTACTTC. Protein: CASSTRTGHEQYF.